This is a list of T cell receptor beta chains from one sample in a study of regulatory T cells in long-lasting Graves disease. TCRdb analysed the multiplex PCR reads with MiXCR anew, one entry per CDR3 protein. The sample shows under 300,000 distinct CDR3 sequences, around 20% of them seen only once. Sequences were derived from peripheral blood mononuclear cells (PBMCs), sampled at new diagnosis, from a patient treated with antithyroid drugs. Receptors were obtained from a female donor with Graves disease. CDR3s include the opening cysteine and the closing phenylalanine or tryptophan. Each record gives: V gene, clone size, CDR3 length, D gene, J gene, CDR3 protein, CDR3 DNA. The D gene is left open where the match is weak. Size tells how often a clone was seen (once, few, many) or the class of an expanded clone, and some rows leave it out.

TRBV10-3	-	14	TRBD2	TRBJ2-7	CAIRVAGASYEQYF	TGTGCCATCAGGGTAGCGGGAGCATCCTACGAGCAGTACTTC
TRBV9	many	14	TRBD2	TRBJ2-7	CASSRRGAAYEQYF	TGTGCCAGCAGCCGGCGGGGGGCGGCCTACGAGCAGTACTTC
TRBV6-2/TRBV6-3	few	11	-	TRBJ1-2	CASQDNYGYTF	TGTGCCAGCCAAGACAACTATGGCTACACCTTC
TRBV20-1	many	16	TRBD2	TRBJ2-1	CSARSSGTSRYNEQFF	TGCAGTGCTAGGTCGTCCGGGACTAGCAGATACAATGAGCAGTTCTTC
TRBV10-3	many	17	TRBD1	TRBJ2-1	CAISESGTGGDGNEQFF	TGTGCCATCAGTGAGTCCGGGACAGGGGGCGATGGGAATGAGCAGTTCTTC
TRBV5-5	many	15	-	TRBJ1-4	CASSSRAGVGEKLFF	TGTGCCAGCAGCTCCAGAGCGGGGGTCGGTGAAAAACTGTTTTTT
TRBV7-7	-	13	-	TRBJ2-5	CASSEGTAEAQYF	TGTGCCAGCAGCGAAGGCACAGCAGAGGCCCAGTACTTC
TRBV30	few	16	-	TRBJ1-6	CAWSVRRASYNSPLHF	TGTGCCTGGAGTGTACGGAGGGCCTCCTATAATTCACCCCTCCACTTT
TRBV28	few	11	-	TRBJ1-5	CASSATRAQHF	TGTGCCAGCAGTGCAACACGGGCCCAGCATTTT
TRBV7-9	many	15	TRBD2	TRBJ2-4	CASSPLAGGKNIQYF	TGTGCCAGCAGCCCATTGGCGGGAGGCAAAAACATTCAGTACTTC
TRBV10-2	few	14	-	TRBJ1-3	CASKPGNSGNTIYF	TGCGCCAGCAAACCCGGGAACTCTGGAAACACCATATATTTT
TRBV2	-	15	TRBD1	TRBJ2-3	CASSDTGGGTDTQYF	TGTGCCAGCAGTGACACAGGGGGCGGGACAGATACGCAGTATTTT
TRBV7-9	many	17	TRBD2	TRBJ2-3	CASSSQVAGADTDTQYF	TGTGCCAGCAGCTCCCAAGTAGCGGGAGCGGACACAGATACGCAGTATTTT
TRBV6-1	many	14	-	TRBJ1-1	CASRKGQANTEAFF	TGTGCCAGCCGGAAGGGACAAGCGAACACTGAAGCTTTCTTT
TRBV6-1	-	15	-	TRBJ1-3	CASSVTDYSGNTIYF	TGTGCCAGCAGCGTGACAGACTACTCTGGAAACACCATATATTTT
TRBV7-2	many	14	TRBD1	TRBJ2-7	CASSPGQARYEQYF	TGTGCCAGCAGCCCGGGACAGGCCCGCTACGAGCAGTACTTC
TRBV6-1	few	14	-	TRBJ1-3	CASRPGISGNTIYF	TGTGCCAGCAGACCCGGCATCTCTGGAAACACCATATATTTT
TRBV7-6	-	16	-	TRBJ2-2	CASSLAQGHATGELFF	TGTGCCAGCAGCCTGGCCCAGGGACACGCCACCGGGGAGCTGTTTTTT
TRBV20-1	many	12	-	TRBJ1-1	CSAREGQKGAFF	TGCAGTGCTAGAGAAGGACAGAAGGGAGCTTTCTTT
TRBV7-9	many	12	-	TRBJ2-7	CASSGGGGEQYF	TGTGCCAGCAGCGGCGGAGGGGGTGAGCAGTACTTC
TRBV10-1	few	15	-	TRBJ1-3	CASSDPGSSGNTIYF	TGCGCCAGCAGTGACCCGGGTAGCTCTGGAAACACCATATATTTT
TRBV2	many	16	-	TRBJ2-2	CASSYSGTLNTGELFF	TGTGCCAGCAGTTACTCTGGGACTCTGAACACCGGGGAGCTGTTTTTT
TRBV20-1	many	12	-	TRBJ2-2	CSASSNTGELFF	TGCAGTGCTAGTTCGAACACCGGGGAGCTGTTTTTT
TRBV6-1	many	14	-	TRBJ2-4	CASSEQGAKNIQYF	TGTGCCAGCAGTGAACAGGGAGCCAAAAACATTCAGTACTTC
TRBV7-2	many	15	-	TRBJ1-2	CASRRLMSGYYGYTF	TGCGCCAGCAGACGGCTAATGAGCGGGTACTATGGCTACACCTTC
TRBV7-2	many	14	TRBD2	TRBJ2-1	CASSLVLAGGEQFF	TGTGCCAGCAGCTTAGTTCTAGCGGGGGGTGAGCAGTTCTTC
TRBV5-8	-	20	TRBD1	TRBJ2-1	CASTKFTETGDKSSYNEQFF	TGTGCCAGCACTAAATTTACCGAGACAGGGGACAAGTCATCCTACAATGAGCAGTTCTTC
TRBV18	few	15	-	TRBJ1-1	CASSLGGATNTEAFF	TGTGCCAGCTCACTAGGTGGGGCAACCAACACTGAAGCTTTCTTT
TRBV20-1	many	11	-	TRBJ2-3	CSARLVDTQYF	TGCAGTGCCAGGCTGGTTGATACGCAGTATTTT
TRBV11-3	many	14	-	TRBJ1-2	CASSLGQPNYGYTF	TGTGCCAGCAGCTTAGGGCAGCCTAACTATGGCTACACCTTC
TRBV5-6	many	15	TRBD2	TRBJ2-5	CASRKRLAGQETQYF	TGTGCCAGCAGGAAAAGGTTAGCGGGCCAAGAGACCCAGTACTTC
TRBV2	-	13	-	TRBJ1-4	CASSRGTNEKLFF	TGTGCCAGCAGTAGGGGAACTAATGAAAAACTGTTTTTT
TRBV10-2	many	17	TRBD2	TRBJ2-3	CASSGREGAYRTDTQYF	TGCGCCAGCAGTGGGCGGGAGGGAGCCTATAGGACAGATACGCAGTATTTT
TRBV30	many	16	TRBD1	TRBJ2-5	CAWSSGQGSYQETQYF	TGTGCCTGGAGCTCCGGACAGGGATCGTACCAAGAGACCCAGTACTTC
TRBV9	-	13	-	TRBJ1-4	CANPVFRDEKLFF	TGTGCCAATCCGGTTTTTCGGGATGAAAAACTGTTTTTT
TRBV4-1	few	16	-	TRBJ1-6	CASSFRQLRALQPLHF	TGCGCCAGCAGCTTCCGACAATTAAGGGCCCTCCAACCCCTCCACTTT
TRBV3-1	many	15	-	TRBJ2-3	CASSPTGGPGDTQYF	TGTGCCAGCAGCCCTACAGGAGGGCCCGGAGATACGCAGTATTTT
TRBV2	many	12	TRBD2	TRBJ2-3	CASSGTSGFGYF	TGTGCCAGCAGTGGGACTAGCGGGTTCGGGTATTTT
TRBV7-7	-	14	TRBD1	TRBJ2-5	CASSPGQGVETQYF	TGTGCCAGCAGCCCAGGACAGGGGGTAGAGACCCAGTACTTC
TRBV6-2/TRBV6-3	few	15	TRBD2	TRBJ2-3	CASSRTGLAGDTQYF	TGTGCCAGCAGTCGGACGGGACTAGCGGGAGATACGCAGTATTTT
TRBV7-9	few	17	TRBD1	TRBJ1-1	CASSYPGTGGFGTEAFF	TGTGCCAGCAGTTATCCCGGGACAGGGGGTTTTGGCACTGAAGCTTTCTTT
TRBV7-8	many	14	-	TRBJ2-2	CASSLEEGIGELFF	TGTGCCAGCAGCTTAGAGGAGGGGATCGGGGAGCTGTTTTTT
TRBV7-2	many	12	-	TRBJ2-1	CASSASYNEQFF	TGTGCCAGCTCAGCCTCCTACAATGAGCAGTTCTTC
TRBV5-1	many	14	-	TRBJ1-2	CASSFVEGNYGYTF	TGCGCCAGCAGCTTCGTCGAGGGTAACTATGGCTACACCTTC
TRBV7-9	many	13	-	TRBJ2-1	CASSDSGGPRAFF	TGTGCCAGCAGCGACTCGGGCGGTCCTCGTGCGTTCTTC
TRBV7-3	many	16	-	TRBJ2-2	CASSLAAGRGTGELFF	TGTGCCAGCAGCTTAGCAGCGGGTCGGGGCACCGGGGAGCTGTTTTTT
TRBV19	-	15	-	TRBJ2-3	CASSRGRTSTDTQYF	TGTGCCAGTAGCCGTGGGCGGACTAGCACAGATACGCAGTATTTT
TRBV5-8	once	16	-	TRBJ2-1	CASSLDPQGGPNEQFF	TGTGCCAGCAGCTTGGACCCCCAGGGAGGCCCCAATGAGCAGTTCTTC
TRBV6-2/TRBV6-3	few	11	-	TRBJ1-2	CASREGVNYTF	TGTGCCAGCCGGGAGGGGGTTAACTACACCTTC
TRBV19	few	15	TRBD1	TRBJ2-5	CASSVSGTGRETQYF	TGTGCCAGTAGTGTCTCCGGGACAGGGAGAGAGACCCAGTACTTC
TRBV7-2	many	16	-	TRBJ2-7	CASSLSQVTYSYEQYF	TGTGCCAGCAGCTTATCCCAGGTGACTTACTCCTACGAGCAGTACTTC